This entry lists 11 T cell receptor beta chains sequenced from one sample in a study of blood T cell repertoires in COVID-19. Sequenced by immunoSEQ multiplex PCR; TCRdb stores in-frame clones only, minus some. This table has around 220,000 clones, 86% appearing once. Input material: peripheral blood. The receptors were gathered from a woman aged 45-65 years with COVID-19, enrolled during active disease.

The chain joins TRBV5-6 to TRBJ2-4; TRBD2 matches 12 bases. The CDR3 runs 13 residues. V trimming: 5 bases; J trimming: 6 bases; junction bases outside the gene matches: 0. Germline V gives CDR1 SGHDT, CDR2 YYEEEE. DNA of the CDR3: TGTGCCAGCAGGACTAGCGGGGGAAACATTCAGTACTTC. This sequence encodes CASRTSGGNIQYF.

This chain joins TRBV5-4 and TRBJ1-1; D is perhaps TRBD1 (5 bases). The CDR3 extends over 13 amino acids. The ends were cut back, 0 bases at V and 5 bases at J, with 8 bases in the middle. In germline, CDR1 is SGHNT, CDR2 YYREEE (reference sequence). Here the CDR3 DNA reads TGTGCCAGCAGCTTGGGGGGGGAGACTGAAGCTTTCTTT. Translated: CASSLGGETEAFF.

This clone was observed once. The J gene is TRBJ1-3, the V gene TRBV15; D is perhaps TRBD1 (5 bases). The CDR3 has 15 residues. Trimming took 1 base from V and 0 from J, leaving 7 bases between them. Germline V gene sequence: CDR1 LNHNV, CDR2 YYDKDF (reference sequence). Written as DNA, the CDR3 is TGTGCCACCAGCAGAGTGGGGCTCTCTGGAAACACCATATATTTT. This codes for CATSRVGLSGNTIYF.

The J gene is TRBJ2-3, the V gene TRBV3-1 (or the pseudogene TRBV3-2); 10 bases fit TRBD2. The CDR3 contains 15 residues. In germline, CDR1 is LGHDT, CDR2 YNNKEL (reference sequence). J gave up 3 bases and V 3 bases, and 3 bases lay outside the gene matches. CDR3 sequence reads: CASSHRSGGTDTQYF. The CDR3 DNA sequence: TGTGCCAGCAGCCATCGTAGCGGGGGGACAGATACGCAGTATTTT.

V gene TRBV15 combines with J gene TRBJ1-5; D ambiguous. V gave up 9 bases and J gave up 1 base, with 13 bases separating them. Germline loops: CDR1 LNHNV, CDR2 YYDKDF (reference sequence). This CDR3 region has 14 residues. The CDR3 DNA reads as TGTGCCACGACACGAGTCCCGAGCAATCAGCCCCAGCATTTT. Its translation is CATTRVPSNQPQHF.

The chain has TRBV13 and TRBJ1-2; D is ambiguous. The germline gives CDR1 PRHDT, CDR2 FYEKMQ (reference sequence). V shed 8 bases and J shed 0 bases, with 10 bases lying between them. The CDR3 has 13 residues. CDR3 DNA: TGTGCCAGCGGGAGCGGAGCTAACTATGGCTACACCTTC. Protein sequence: CASGSGANYGYTF. Full variable domain (missing parts from reference TRBV13 and TRBJ1-2): AAGVIQSPRHLIKEKRETATLKCYPIPRHDTVYWYQQGPGQDPQFLISFYEKMQSDKGSIPDRFSAQQFSDYHSELNMSSLELGDSALYFCASGSGANYGYTFGSGTRLTVV.

The chain joins TRBV30 to TRBJ1-2, with D hard to call. Trimming removed 0 bases from V and 7 bases from J, with 9 bases in between. This CDR3 is built from 12 residues. CDR1 and CDR2 from the germline V gene are GTSNPN and SVGIG (reference sequence). The CDR3 nucleotides are TGTGCCTGGAGTGTGGTTGGAGGTGGCTACACCTTC. Translated: CAWSVVGGGYTF.

The chain employs TRBV2 and TRBJ1-2, with D hard to call. The germline V and J ends were trimmed by 5 bases and 8 bases, with 18 bases remaining between them. The CDR3 consists of 14 residues. The V gene's germline CDR1 is SNHLY and CDR2 FYNNEI. DNA of the CDR3: TGTGCCAGCAGTCCGCCGACACCCCGACGGGGCTACACCTTC. Translating it yields CASSPPTPRRGYTF.

The rearrangement joins TRBV2 to TRBJ1-2; 7 bases map to TRBD1. CDR1 and CDR2 from the germline V gene are SNHLY and FYNNEI. Trimming removed 4 bases from V and 3 bases from J; junction bases left unmatched: 5. CDR3 length: 14 amino acids. The CDR3 coding sequence is TGTGCCAGCAGTGTTCAGGGGGAATACTATGGCTACACCTTC. Amino acids: CASSVQGEYYGYTF.

The sample holds one count of this clone. The V gene is TRBV11-1, the J gene TRBJ2-3; TRBD2 agrees at 9 bases. Germline V CDR1 and CDR2: SGHAT, FQDESV (reference sequence). CDR3 length: 15 residues. With 2 bases clipped from V and 11 bases from J, the junction kept 11 bases outside the gene matches. The CDR3 sequence is CASSLSSGAPKGQYF. As DNA, the CDR3 is TGTGCCAGCAGCTTATCTAGCGGGGCCCCCAAAGGGCAGTATTTT.

The rearrangement links TRBV10-2 to TRBJ1-3; D may be TRBD1 (5 bases). From germline, CDR1 is WSHSY and CDR2 SAAADI. CDR3 length: 15 residues. V lost 3 bases to trimming and J lost 0 bases, with 9 bases between them. The CDR3 here is CASSEGHPSGNTIYF. The CDR3 region has the DNA TGCGCCAGCAGTGAAGGACACCCCTCTGGAAACACCATATATTTT.